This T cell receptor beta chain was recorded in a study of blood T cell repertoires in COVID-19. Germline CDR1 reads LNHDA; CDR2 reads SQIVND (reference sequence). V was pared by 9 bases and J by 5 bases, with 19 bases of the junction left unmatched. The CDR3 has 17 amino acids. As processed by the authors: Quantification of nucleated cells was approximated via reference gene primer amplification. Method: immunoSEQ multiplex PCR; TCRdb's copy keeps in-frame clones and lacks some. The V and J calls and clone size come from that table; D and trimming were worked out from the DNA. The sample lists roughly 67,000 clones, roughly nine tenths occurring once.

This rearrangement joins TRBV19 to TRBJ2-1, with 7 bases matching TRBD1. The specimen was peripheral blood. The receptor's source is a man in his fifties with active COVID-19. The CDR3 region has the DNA TGTGCCAGCGGGAATACAGGGGCCTTGTGGTTTAACAATGAGCAGTTCTTC. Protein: CASGNTGALWFNNEQFF.